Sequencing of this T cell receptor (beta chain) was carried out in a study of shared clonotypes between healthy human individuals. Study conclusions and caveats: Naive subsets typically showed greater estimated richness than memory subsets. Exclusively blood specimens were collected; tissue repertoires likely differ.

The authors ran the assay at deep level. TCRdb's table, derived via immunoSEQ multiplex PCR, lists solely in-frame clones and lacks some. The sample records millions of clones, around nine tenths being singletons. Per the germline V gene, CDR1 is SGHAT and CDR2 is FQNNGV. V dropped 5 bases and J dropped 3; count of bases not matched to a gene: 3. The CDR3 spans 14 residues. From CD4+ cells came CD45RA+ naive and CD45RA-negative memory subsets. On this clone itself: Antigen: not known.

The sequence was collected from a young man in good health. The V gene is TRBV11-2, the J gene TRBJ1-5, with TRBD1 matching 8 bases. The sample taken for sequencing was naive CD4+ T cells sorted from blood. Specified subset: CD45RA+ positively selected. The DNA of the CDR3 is TGTGCCAGCAGCAGGACAGGGTTCAATCAGCCCCAGCATTTT. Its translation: CASSRTGFNQPQHF.